This T cell receptor beta chain is drawn from a study of PD-1 blockade in classical Hodgkin lymphoma. Study outcomes and limitations: Patients who responded completely had about the same baseline diversity as newly diagnosed patients.

CDR1 MGHDK and CDR2 SYGVNS come from the germline V gene. Between the trimmed V and J ends, which lost 2 bases and 1 base, there was a span of 5 bases. The CDR3 is made up of 13 amino acids. As to time point: cycle 4 day 1 (C4D1), after less than 7 weeks of nivolumab. Each patient's relapse followed autologous stem cell transplantation, and brentuximab vedotin exposure varied. Patients had relapsed/refractory classical Hodgkin lymphoma with complete response, partial response or progressive disease as best response. With regard to this clone: Its matching antigen is unknown. The same CDR3 is also encoded by other DNA sequences in this sample.

The table came from immunoSEQ multiplex PCR; TCRdb's copy has only in-frame clones and leaves some out. There are tens of thousands of clones in the sample; over 75% occur only once, and around 2.7% lies in the top ten. The V call is TRBV25-1, the J call TRBJ1-1; D gene ambiguous. The material sequenced was peripheral blood mononuclear cells (PBMCs), taken before the fourth cycle of nivolumab. This clonotype was obtained from a human donor with classical Hodgkin lymphoma. For the CDR3, the DNA is TGTGCCAGCAGTGAACCGGGGAACACTGAAGCTTTCTTT. Its translation: CASSEPGNTEAFF. Looking up the rest from reference TRBV25-1 and TRBJ1-1 gives the full variable domain: EADIYQTPRYLVIGTGKKITLECSQTMGHDKMYWYQQDPGMELHLIHYSYGVNSTEKGDLSSESTVSRIRTEHFPLTLESARPSHTSQYLCASSEPGNTEAFFGQGTRLTVV.